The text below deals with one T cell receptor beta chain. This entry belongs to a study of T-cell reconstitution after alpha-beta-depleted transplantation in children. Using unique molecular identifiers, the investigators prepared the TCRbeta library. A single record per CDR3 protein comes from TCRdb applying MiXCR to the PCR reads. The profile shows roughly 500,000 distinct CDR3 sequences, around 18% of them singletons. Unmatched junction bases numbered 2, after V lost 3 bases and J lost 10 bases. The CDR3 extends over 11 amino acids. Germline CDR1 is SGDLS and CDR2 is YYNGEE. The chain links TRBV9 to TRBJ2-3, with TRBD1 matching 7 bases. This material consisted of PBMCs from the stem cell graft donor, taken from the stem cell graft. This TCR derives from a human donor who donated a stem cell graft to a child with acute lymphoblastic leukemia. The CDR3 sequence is CASSAQGPQYF. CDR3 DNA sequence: TGTGCCAGCAGCGCACAGGGGCCGCAGTATTTT.